The sequence of this TCR beta chain was determined in a study of regulatory T cells in long-lasting Graves disease. The time point is: persistent/refractory GD, antithyroid drugs over 5 years with positive TRAb. PBMC-extracted RNA yielded the TCR library. V lost 0 bases to trimming and J lost 0 bases; unmatched junction nucleotides: 4. Germline V CDR1 and CDR2: LGHNT, FRNRAP. CDR3 length equals 18 residues. Investigators prepared the TCR beta libraries by applying iRepertoire HTBI primers and Arm-PCR of CDR3 regions. TCRdb itself ran the multiplex PCR reads through MiXCR, one entry per CDR3 protein. The sample includes about 660,000 distinct CDR3 sequences, 25% to 35% of them seen just once. A few counts support this clonotype. Its antigen remains unidentified. Regarding the study as a whole: Sample size, which was small, may have reduced accuracy. Newly diagnosed patients shared 966 public clonotypes; persistent patients shared about 2,700.

Sequencing was performed on peripheral blood mononuclear cells (PBMCs), taken when the disease was refractory, from a patient treated with antithyroid drugs. The V and J genes are TRBV12-5 and TRBJ2-6, with 8 bases identical to TRBD1. The clonotype was recovered from a female donor with Graves disease. The CDR3 sequence is CASGLVGQVYSGANVLTF. For the CDR3, the DNA is TGTGCTAGTGGTTTGGTGGGACAGGTCTACTCTGGGGCCAACGTCCTGACTTTC.